Below, one T cell receptor (beta chain) is given with its context. Its cognate antigen is unknown. Assay: immunoSEQ multiplex PCR; the TCRdb copy retains only in-frame clones and omits some. The profile shows 100,000 or so clones, approximately 95% of them singletons. The data are from a study of OX40 agonist ivuxolimab in advanced cancers. Overall study findings and caveats: At 0.1 to 3.0 mg/kg and by week 6, CD4+ and CD8+ T cells in the blood had expanded clonally. Researchers did not determine the expanded peripheral T cells' antigen specificity.

The ends were cut back, 2 bases at V and 6 bases at J, with 17 bases in the middle. This CDR3 contains 16 residues. Germline V gives CDR1 PRHDT, CDR2 FYEKMQ (reference sequence). The sample in question was CD4+ or CD8+ T cells sorted from blood, obtained in a trial of the OX40 agonist ivuxolimab. The V and J genes are TRBV13 and TRBJ2-1; D gene uncertain. This receptor was taken from an adult with an advanced solid tumor such as melanoma, head and neck, liver or kidney cancer. CDR3 residues: CASSLLGLQSTNEQFF. For the CDR3, the DNA is TGTGCCAGCAGCTTACTAGGTCTTCAGAGTACCAATGAGCAGTTCTTC.